What follows are 26 T cell receptor beta chains derived from one specimen sequenced in a study of T cell repertoires in cytomegalovirus infection. TCRdb re-called the reads through MiXCR, storing one row per CDR3 protein. The sample lists about 260,000 distinct CDR3 sequences, roughly 10% occurring once. Sequenced: PBMCs. The receptors originated from a human donor in good health (CMV status not recorded). Some clones in this sample may be carry-over from other donors' samples.

Turning to this clonotype: Being one base from a much bigger clone, this may be a read error. V usage is TRBV7-8 and J usage is TRBJ1-1; 7 bases agree with TRBD1. Germline V CDR1 and CDR2: SGHVS, FQNEAQ. The ends lost 5 bases at V and 0 bases at J; junction bases unmatched: 9. The CDR3 loop spans 16 amino acids. The CDR3 DNA reads as TGTGCCAGCAGCCCGACAGGGAGTTCATTGAACACTGAAGCTTTCTTT. This sequence encodes CASSPTGSSLNTEAFF.

There are many counts of this clonotype. This rearrangement joins TRBV5-6 to TRBJ1-1; D is undetermined. Trimming pared 3 bases from V and 1 base from J, leaving 13 bases between. This CDR3 has 15 residues. Germline V gives CDR1 SGHDT, CDR2 YYEEEE. The CDR3 sequence: CASSSISVKNTEAFF. CDR3 DNA sequence: TGTGCCAGCAGCTCCATCTCGGTGAAGAACACTGAAGCTTTCTTT. Full variable domain (outside the CDR3, taken from reference TRBV5-6 and TRBJ1-1): DAGVTQSPTHLIKTRGQQVTLRCSPKSGHDTVSWYQQALGQGPQFIFQYYEEEERQRGNFPDRFSGHQFPNYSSELNVNALLLGDSALYLCASSSISVKNTEAFFGQGTRLTVV.

V usage is TRBV12-3 or TRBV12-4 and J usage is TRBJ2-5; D is perhaps TRBD1 or TRBD2 (7 bases each). This CDR3 is built from 13 residues. Trimming removed 7 bases at V and 5 bases at J, with 14 bases between. CDR3 sequence (DNA): TGTGCCAGCAAAATCAGGGGGGGGGAGACCCAGTACTTC. This translates into CASKIRGGETQYF.

This clonotype was seen repeatedly, ten times or more. For the CDR3, the DNA is TGTGCCAGCAGCTTAGGTGGGGCAGGGGACAGGAACACTGAAGCTTTCTTT. Translated, it gives CASSLGGAGDRNTEAFF. The chain joins TRBV7-8 to TRBJ1-1, with 7 bases identical to TRBD1. The CDR3 loop spans 17 amino acids. V lost 1 base and J lost 1; bases outside the gene matches: 9. Germline V CDR1 and CDR2: SGHVS, FQNEAQ.

This clonotype was observed a handful of times. The chain carries TRBV5-6 and TRBJ1-5, with a weak D call TRBD1 (5 bases). V dropped 0 bases and J dropped 1 base, with 14 bases sitting between them. This CDR3 spans 17 amino acids. CDR1 and CDR2 from the germline V gene are SGHDT and YYEEEE. The CDR3 is CASSLGPWGGSNQPQHF. DNA for the CDR3: TGTGCCAGCAGCTTGGGGCCATGGGGGGGGAGCAATCAGCCCCAGCATTTT.

At least ten counts were recorded for this clonotype. The chain links TRBV7-2 to TRBJ2-1; 15 nucleotides line up with TRBD2. The junction had 14 bases not matched to a gene; V was cut back by 5 bases and J by 0 bases. CDR3 length equals 21 residues. Germline CDR1 is SGHTA and CDR2 is FQGNSA. The CDR3 nucleotides are TGTGCCAGCAGCATGCTTGCGGGACTAGCGGGGGGACTAAGCTCCTACAATGAGCAGTTCTTC. It encodes CASSMLAGLAGGLSSYNEQFF.

This clonotype was recorded many times. The chain combines TRBV6-2 or TRBV6-3 with TRBJ2-7, with 9 bases identical to TRBD1. This CDR3 has 17 residues. With V trimmed by 5 bases and J by 3 bases, 14 bases remained unmatched. CDR1 and CDR2 from the germline V gene are MNHEY and SVGEGT. The CDR3 coding sequence is TGTGCCAGCAGTCAACTTCCCGGGACAGGGCCCAGCTACGAGCAGTACTTC. Its protein product is CASSQLPGTGPSYEQYF.

This clonotype was counted many times. This chain uses TRBV6-5 with TRBJ2-4, with 8 bases that match TRBD2. Trimming at V came to 6 bases and at J to 1 base, leaving 11 bases not matched to a gene. The germline gives CDR1 MNHEY, CDR2 SVGAGI. The CDR3 spans 17 residues. CDR3 coding DNA: TGTGCCAGCAGCCCCGGGGGGGGACCCCTGGCCAAAAACATTCAGTACTTC. Protein: CASSPGGGPLAKNIQYF.

In its sample, this clonotype was seen a few times. The chain carries TRBV9 and TRBJ2-1; no reliable D call. Germline loops: CDR1 SGDLS, CDR2 YYNGEE. The CDR3 spans 13 residues. V was clipped by 0 bases and J by 4 bases, with 5 bases between them. The CDR3 DNA is TGTGCCAGCAGCGTAGCGGTTTACAATGAGCAGTTCTTC. Translated: CASSVAVYNEQFF.

This clonotype has only a few counts. This chain joins TRBV7-2 and TRBJ1-1, with TRBD1 identical over 10 bases. This CDR3 is 15 amino acids long. The germline CDR1 and CDR2 sequences are SGHTA and FQGNSA. The junction had 7 bases not matched to a gene; V was cut back by 2 bases and J by 7 bases. CDR3 in amino acids: CASSLTGQGMSEAFF. DNA of the CDR3: TGTGCCAGCAGCTTAACGGGACAGGGGATGAGTGAAGCTTTCTTT.

Many counts were recorded for this clonotype. The CDR3 DNA sequence: TGTGCCAGCAGCACGGGACAGGGCTACAATCAGCCCCAGCATTTT. As protein: CASSTGQGYNQPQHF. The rearrangement uses TRBV7-8 and TRBJ1-5; TRBD1 agrees at 9 bases. The V gene's germline CDR1 is SGHVS and CDR2 FQNEAQ. CDR3 size: 15 residues. V shed 5 bases, J shed 3 bases, and the junction held 5 bases outside the gene matches.

This chain links TRBV7-8 with TRBJ2-5; 8 nucleotides match TRBD2. This CDR3 spans 18 amino acids. Trimming at V came to 1 base and at J to 0 bases, leaving 10 bases not matched to a gene. Germline V lookup: CDR1 SGHVS, CDR2 FQNEAQ. The CDR3 protein is CASSLGRGGPTYQETQYF. The DNA of the CDR3 is TGTGCCAGCAGCTTAGGACGGGGGGGACCGACGTACCAAGAGACCCAGTACTTC.

This clonotype was observed at least ten times. The chain links TRBV6-6 to TRBJ2-7; tentative D call: TRBD1 (7 bases). Germline V CDR1 and CDR2: MNHNY, SVGAGI (reference sequence). CDR3 length equals 17 residues. Trimming pared 0 bases from V and 3 bases from J, leaving 18 bases between. The CDR3 sequence is CASSYSARDWDSYEQYF. The DNA of the CDR3 is TGTGCCAGCAGTTACTCGGCCCGGGACTGGGACAGCTACGAGCAGTACTTC.

Many counts were recorded for this clonotype. V usage is TRBV7-9 and J usage is TRBJ2-1; the match to TRBD2 covers 13 bases. J was trimmed by 0 bases and V by 3 bases; bases with no gene match: 5. Germline CDR1 SEHNR, CDR2 FQNEAQ (reference sequence). CDR3 length: 18 amino acids. The CDR3 DNA reads as TGTGCCAGCAGCTTTTCGGGACTAGCGGGATCCTCCTACAATGAGCAGTTCTTC. It specifies CASSFSGLAGSSYNEQFF.

This clonotype was counted many times. V usage is TRBV7-2 and J usage is TRBJ1-1; tentative D call: TRBD1 (6 bases). V was trimmed by 1 base and J by 4 bases, leaving 13 bases between them. Germline CDR1 SGHTA, CDR2 FQGNSA. The length of the CDR3 is 15 residues. The CDR3 protein is CASSLVGGGLTEAFF. The CDR3 DNA reads TGTGCCAGCAGCTTAGTTGGAGGGGGTCTCACTGAAGCTTTCTTT.

This clonotype has at least ten counts. DNA of the CDR3: TGTGCCAGCAGCTTCCTACCTACTACGGAAGAGACCCAGTACTTC. Encoded protein: CASSFLPTTEETQYF. This chain links TRBV5-4 with TRBJ2-5; no clear D gene. CDR1 and CDR2 from the germline V gene are SGHNT and YYREEE (reference sequence). This CDR3 is 15 amino acids long. The ends were cut back, 2 bases at V and 3 bases at J, with 14 bases in the middle.

Ten or more counts support this clonotype. This chain joins TRBV6-5 and TRBJ1-1; D unclear. The CDR3 spans 13 residues. V shed 5 bases and J shed 4 bases, with 11 bases lying between them. In germline, CDR1 is MNHEY, CDR2 SVGAGI. CDR3 coding DNA: TGTGCCAGCAGTGGTACTGGGAGCACTGAAGCTTTCTTT. Translated, it gives CASSGTGSTEAFF.

This clonotype was found a few times. The junction shows a germline mismatch at one end, possibly a read error. The chain employs TRBV28 and TRBJ1-1, with D unclear. CDR1 MDHEN and CDR2 SYDVKM come from the germline V gene. The CDR3 runs 13 residues. CDR3 DNA: TGTGCCAGCAGTTTACTGTCCCCGCCTGACGCTTTCTTT. It encodes CASSLLSPPDAFF.

The V and J genes are TRBV2 and TRBJ1-1; 7 bases fit TRBD1. The CDR3 sequence is 14 residues long. The V segment lost 3 bases and the J segment 0 bases; nucleotides outside the gene matches: 1. Germline V gene data show CDR1 as SNHLY and CDR2 as FYNNEI. Here the CDR3 DNA reads TGTGCCAGCAGTGATGGGACAGTGAACACTGAAGCTTTCTTT. It codes for CASSDGTVNTEAFF.

J is TRBJ2-5 and V is TRBV14; 9 bases map to TRBD2. The germline V gene has CDR1 SGHDN and CDR2 FVKESK. Trimming removed 5 bases from V and 5 bases from J; junction bases left unmatched: 3. The CDR3 has 13 amino acids. The CDR3 DNA reads as TGTGCCAGCAGCGCCAGCGGGGGGGAGACCCAGTACTTC. Translated: CASSASGGETQYF.

This clonotype was observed at least ten times. The chain employs TRBV7-9 and TRBJ2-2, with 10 positions matching TRBD1. Germline values: CDR1 SEHNR, CDR2 FQNEAQ (reference sequence). The CDR3 contains 15 residues. V gave up 4 bases and J gave up 9 bases; unmatched junction bases: 8. CDR3 in amino acids: CASSYGDRGDRELFF. The DNA for the CDR3 is TGTGCCAGCAGCTATGGGGACAGGGGCGACCGGGAGCTGTTTTTT.

Remarks on this clonotype: A single base separates this from a much larger clone, so it may be a read error. The rearrangement joins TRBV7-6 to TRBJ2-3; 8 positions agree with TRBD1. This CDR3 is 16 amino acids long. CDR1 is SGHVS and CDR2 is FNYEAQ in the germline V gene. The junction had 6 bases not matched to a gene; V was cut back by 3 bases and J by 1 base. In DNA form, the CDR3 reads TGTGCCAGCAGCTTGGACAGGGCCCATGGCACAGATACGCAGTATTTT. Its translation: CASSLDRAHGTDTQYF.

This clonotype was recorded many times. The J gene is TRBJ1-5, the V gene TRBV7-2; the D is unclear. CDR1 is SGHTA, CDR2 FQGNSA, per germline. Between the trimmed V and J ends, which lost 5 bases and 5 bases, there was a span of 10 bases. The length of the CDR3 is 13 residues. CDR3 nucleotides: TGTGCCAGCAGCCCCCTTGTCGATCAGCCCCAGCATTTT. It specifies CASSPLVDQPQHF. Variable domain in full (rest from reference TRBV7-2 and TRBJ1-5): GAGVSQSPSNKVTEKGKDVELRCDPISGHTALYWYRQSLGQGLEFLIYFQGNSAPDKSGLPSDRFSAERTGGSVSTLTIQRTQQEDSAVYLCASSPLVDQPQHFGDGTRLSIL.

Ten or more counts support this clonotype. J is TRBJ2-2 and V is TRBV7-2, with D uncertain. V was trimmed by 4 bases and J by 4 bases, leaving 10 bases between them. Germline CDR1 is SGHTA and CDR2 is FQGNSA. This CDR3 is built from 14 residues. Written as DNA, the CDR3 is TGTGCCAGCAGCTCCGCCGTGGGCACCGGGGAGCTGTTTTTT. As protein: CASSSAVGTGELFF.

This clonotype was counted at least ten times. The J gene is TRBJ2-7, the V gene TRBV7-2; D is possibly TRBD1 (5 bases). Germline CDR1 reads SGHTA; CDR2 reads FQGNSA. V lost 0 bases to trimming and J lost 3 bases, with 24 bases between them. The CDR3 has 19 amino acids. In DNA form, the CDR3 reads TGTGCCAGCAGCTTAGCGTCGTCTGGGGCGACCACTCCCAACTACGAGCAGTACTTC. Translation: CASSLASSGATTPNYEQYF.

In this sample, this clonotype turned up many times. The gene calls are TRBV7-2 and TRBJ1-1, with 7 bases identical to TRBD1. Losses at the gene ends were 5 bases for V and 1 base for J; bases not matched to a gene: 10. CDR3 size: 16 residues. CDR1 is SGHTA and CDR2 is FQGNSA in the germline V gene. The CDR3 here is CASSIRAAGGNTEAFF. Written as DNA, the CDR3 is TGTGCCAGCAGCATAAGAGCGGCAGGGGGGAACACTGAAGCTTTCTTT.